This T cell receptor (beta chain) comes out of a study of chemoradiotherapy in HPV16-positive cancers. Study observations and caveats: Only a couple of HPV16-positive patients supplied the functional HPV-specificity definition. Candidate HPV-specific clones and E7-related TCR motifs grew in tumor during treatment.

Germline V gene sequence: CDR1 SNHLY, CDR2 FYNNEI. The ends lost 8 bases at V and 4 bases at J; junction bases unmatched: 7. The length of the CDR3 is 14 residues. Sequencing used immunoSEQ multiplex PCR; TCRdb keeps in-frame clones, though not all of them. The sample lists 9,000 to 13,000 clones; roughly 92% were seen once. As to this clone: What it recognizes is unknown.

The chain carries TRBV2 and TRBJ1-4, with TRBD1 identical over 7 bases. This specimen was blood, taken from a patient who underwent chemoradiotherapy. The receptor's source is a human donor with HPV-associated anogenital cancer. The CDR3 is CASSPGQLNEKLFF. As DNA, the CDR3 is TGTGCCAGCTCTCCGGGACAGCTTAATGAAAAACTGTTTTTT.